These 7 T cell receptor beta chains came from one sample sequenced in a study of OX40 agonist ivuxolimab in advanced cancers. The table came from immunoSEQ multiplex PCR; TCRdb's copy has only in-frame clones and leaves some out. The sample shows roughly 73,000 clones, 85% to 90% of them seen only once. The source material was CD4+ or CD8+ T cells sorted from blood, sampled in a trial of the OX40 agonist ivuxolimab. The receptors here all came from an adult with an advanced solid tumor such as melanoma, head and neck, liver or kidney cancer.

This chain connects TRBV7-3 to TRBJ2-3, with TRBD1 matching over 10 bases. V gave up 1 base and J gave up 6 bases; unmatched junction bases: 7. The CDR3 loop spans 16 amino acids. Germline-derived CDR1 and CDR2 are SGHTA and FQGTGA. The CDR3 DNA sequence: TGTGCCAGCAGCTTAATAGGGACAGGGGTGTCGGATACGCAGTATTTT. It specifies CASSLIGTGVSDTQYF.

This chain's CDR3 is CASNIDRTNYGYTF. The CDR3 DNA reads TGCGCCAGCAATATAGACAGGACTAACTATGGCTACACCTTC. The chain has TRBV5-1 and TRBJ1-2; TRBD1 is a possible D gene (6 bases). The CDR3 sequence is 14 residues long. The V and J ends lost 6 bases and 0 bases respectively, with 12 bases between them. The germline V gene has CDR1 SGHRS and CDR2 YFSETQ.

The chain joins TRBV18 to TRBJ2-3; D remains ambiguous. V gave up 3 bases and J gave up 0 bases, with 10 bases separating them. Germline CDR1 is KGHSH and CDR2 is LQKENI. CDR3 size: 15 residues. The CDR3 spells CASSPSGISTDTQYF. The DNA of the CDR3 is TGTGCCAGCTCACCGAGTGGTATAAGCACAGATACGCAGTATTTT.

The chain employs TRBV18 and TRBJ2-1; D is possibly TRBD1 or TRBD2 (5 bases each). Trimming removed 3 bases from V and 4 bases from J, with 25 bases in between. Per the germline V gene, CDR1 is KGHSH and CDR2 is LQKENI. The length of the CDR3 is 19 residues. CDR3 sequence: CASSPGVLAVGFSYNEQFF. Here the CDR3 DNA reads TGTGCCAGCTCACCGGGGGTTCTGGCAGTCGGGTTCTCGTACAATGAGCAGTTCTTC.

This chain uses TRBV6-1 with TRBJ1-3, with D hard to call. The ends were cut back, 7 bases at V and 0 bases at J, with 13 bases in the middle. Germline CDR1 reads MNHNS; CDR2 reads SASEGT. The CDR3 contains 15 residues. In nucleotides, the CDR3 is TGTGCCAGCACCCTGCCGGGATCCTCTGGAAACACCATATATTTT. Translation gives CASTLPGSSGNTIYF.

In this sample, this clone turned up a few times. The chain uses TRBV6-5 and TRBJ1-4; 7 bases map to TRBD1. Germline V lookup: CDR1 MNHEY, CDR2 SVGAGI. The CDR3 covers 13 residues. The junction had 11 bases not matched to a gene; V was cut back by 6 bases and J by 13 bases. CDR3 region: CASRDSGQEVLFF. The CDR3, as DNA: TGTGCCAGCAGGGATAGCGGACAGGAGGTACTGTTTTTT.

Only a few counts were recorded for this clone. V is TRBV9 and J is TRBJ2-1; TRBD2 aligns across 9 bases. After removal of 1 base from V and 6 bases from J, the junction contained 8 bases not matched to a gene. The CDR3 runs to 16 residues. In germline, CDR1 is SGDLS, CDR2 YYNGEE. Written as DNA, the CDR3 is TGTGCCAGCAGCGTATGGACTAGCGCCCAATTCAATGAGCAGTTCTTC. It specifies CASSVWTSAQFNEQFF.